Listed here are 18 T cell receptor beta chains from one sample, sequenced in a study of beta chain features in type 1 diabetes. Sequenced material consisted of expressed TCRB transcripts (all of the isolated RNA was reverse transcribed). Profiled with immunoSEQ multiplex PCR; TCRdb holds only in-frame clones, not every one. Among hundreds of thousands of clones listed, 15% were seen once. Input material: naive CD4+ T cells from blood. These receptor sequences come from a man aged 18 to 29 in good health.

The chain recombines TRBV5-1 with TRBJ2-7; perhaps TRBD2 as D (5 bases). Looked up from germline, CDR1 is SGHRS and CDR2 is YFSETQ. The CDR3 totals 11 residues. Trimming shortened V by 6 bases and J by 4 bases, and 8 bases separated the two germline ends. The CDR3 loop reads CASKGEYEQYF. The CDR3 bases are TGCGCCAGCAAGGGAGAATACGAGCAGTACTTC.

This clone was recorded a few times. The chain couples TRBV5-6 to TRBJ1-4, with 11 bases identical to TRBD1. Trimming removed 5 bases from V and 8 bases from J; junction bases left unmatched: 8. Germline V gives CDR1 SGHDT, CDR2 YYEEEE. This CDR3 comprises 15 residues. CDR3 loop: CASRGQGARWEKLFF. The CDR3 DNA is TGTGCCAGCAGAGGACAGGGGGCGCGGTGGGAAAAACTGTTTTTT. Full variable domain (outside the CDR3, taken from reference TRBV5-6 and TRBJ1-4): DAGVTQSPTHLIKTRGQQVTLRCSPKSGHDTVSWYQQALGQGPQFIFQYYEEEERQRGNFPDRFSGHQFPNYSSELNVNALLLGDSALYLCASRGQGARWEKLFFGSGTQLSVL.

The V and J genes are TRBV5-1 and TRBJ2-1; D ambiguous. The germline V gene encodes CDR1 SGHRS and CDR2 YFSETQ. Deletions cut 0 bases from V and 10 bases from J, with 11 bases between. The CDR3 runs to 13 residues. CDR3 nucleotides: TGCGCCAGCAGCTTGGGTGGCGGCCAGGAGCAGTTCTTC. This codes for CASSLGGGQEQFF.

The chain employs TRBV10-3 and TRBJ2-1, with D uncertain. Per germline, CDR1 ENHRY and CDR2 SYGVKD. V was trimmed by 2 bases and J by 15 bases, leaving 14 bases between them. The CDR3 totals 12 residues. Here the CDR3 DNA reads TGTGCCATCAGTGAGAGTGTGTCCCTGTTGTTCTTC. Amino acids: CAISESVSLLFF.

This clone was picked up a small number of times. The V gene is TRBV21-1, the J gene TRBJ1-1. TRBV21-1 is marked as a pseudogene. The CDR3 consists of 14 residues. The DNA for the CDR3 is TGTGCCAGCAGCAAAGTTTTCGGGGTTACTGAAGCTTTCTTT. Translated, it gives CASSKVFGVTEAFF.

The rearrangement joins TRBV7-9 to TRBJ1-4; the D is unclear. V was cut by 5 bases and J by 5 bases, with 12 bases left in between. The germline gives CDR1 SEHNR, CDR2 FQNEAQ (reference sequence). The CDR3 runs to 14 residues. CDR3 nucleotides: TGTGCCAGCAGCCGATCACCCCAAAATGAAAAACTGTTTTTT. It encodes CASSRSPQNEKLFF.

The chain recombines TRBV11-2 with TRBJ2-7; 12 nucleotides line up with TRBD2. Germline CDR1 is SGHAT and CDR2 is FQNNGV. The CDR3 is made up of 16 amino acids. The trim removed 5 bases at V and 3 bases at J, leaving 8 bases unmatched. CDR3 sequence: CASSPGTSGHRYEQYF. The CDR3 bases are TGTGCCAGCAGCCCCGGGACTAGCGGGCACCGCTACGAGCAGTACTTC.

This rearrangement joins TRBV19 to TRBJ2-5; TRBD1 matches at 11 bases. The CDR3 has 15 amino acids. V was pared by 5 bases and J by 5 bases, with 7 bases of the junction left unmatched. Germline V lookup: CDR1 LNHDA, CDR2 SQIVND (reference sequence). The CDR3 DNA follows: TGTGCCAGTAGTCAGTGGACAGGGGGCTGGGAGACCCAGTACTTC. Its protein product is CASSQWTGGWETQYF.

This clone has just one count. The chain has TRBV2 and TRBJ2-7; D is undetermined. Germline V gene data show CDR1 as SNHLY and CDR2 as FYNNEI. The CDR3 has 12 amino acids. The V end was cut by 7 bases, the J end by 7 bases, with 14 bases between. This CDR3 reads CASNPNKAEQYF. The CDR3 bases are TGTGCCAGCAACCCAAATAAGGCAGAGCAGTACTTC. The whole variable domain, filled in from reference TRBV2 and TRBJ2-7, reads EPEVTQTPSHQVTQMGQEVILRCVPISNHLYFYWYRQILGQKVEFLVSFYNNEISEKSEIFDDQFSVERPDGSNFTLKIRSTKLEDSAMYFCASNPNKAEQYFGPGTRLTVT.

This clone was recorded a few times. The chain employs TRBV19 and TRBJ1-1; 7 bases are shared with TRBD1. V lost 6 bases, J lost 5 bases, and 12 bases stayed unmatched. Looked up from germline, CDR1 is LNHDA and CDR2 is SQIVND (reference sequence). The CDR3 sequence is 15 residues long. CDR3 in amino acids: CASSLLRLRGTEAFF. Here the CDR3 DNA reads TGTGCCAGTAGCCTACTTAGGCTCAGGGGGACTGAAGCTTTCTTT.

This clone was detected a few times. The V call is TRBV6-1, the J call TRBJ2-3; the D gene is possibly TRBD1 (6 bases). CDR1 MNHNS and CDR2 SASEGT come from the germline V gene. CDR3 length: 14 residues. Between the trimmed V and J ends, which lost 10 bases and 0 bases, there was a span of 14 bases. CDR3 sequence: CATRLQGSTDTQYF. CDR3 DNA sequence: TGTGCCACTCGACTTCAGGGGAGCACAGATACGCAGTATTTT.

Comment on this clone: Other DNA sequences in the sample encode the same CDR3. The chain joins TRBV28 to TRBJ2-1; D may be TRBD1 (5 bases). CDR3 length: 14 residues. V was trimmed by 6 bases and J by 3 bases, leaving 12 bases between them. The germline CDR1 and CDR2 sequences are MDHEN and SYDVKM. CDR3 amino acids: CASSPLTGYNEQFF. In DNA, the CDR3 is TGTGCCAGCAGCCCCCTTACAGGCTACAATGAGCAGTTCTTC.

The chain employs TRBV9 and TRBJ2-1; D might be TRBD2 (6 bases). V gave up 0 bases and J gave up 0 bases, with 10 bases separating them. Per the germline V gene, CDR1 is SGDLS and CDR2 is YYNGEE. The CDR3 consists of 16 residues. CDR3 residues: CASSVVGGNSYNEQFF. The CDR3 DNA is TGTGCCAGCAGCGTAGTCGGCGGGAACTCCTACAATGAGCAGTTCTTC.

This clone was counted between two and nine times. CDR3 amino acids: CASSRTGGTKNIQYF. CDR3 nucleotide sequence: TGTGCCAGCAGTCGGACAGGGGGAACCAAAAACATTCAGTACTTC. The chain is built from TRBV25-1 and TRBJ2-4; 10 bases match TRBD1. Germline-derived CDR1 and CDR2 are MGHDK and SYGVNS. The V segment lost 5 bases and the J segment 2 bases; nucleotides outside the gene matches: 3. The CDR3 spans 15 residues.

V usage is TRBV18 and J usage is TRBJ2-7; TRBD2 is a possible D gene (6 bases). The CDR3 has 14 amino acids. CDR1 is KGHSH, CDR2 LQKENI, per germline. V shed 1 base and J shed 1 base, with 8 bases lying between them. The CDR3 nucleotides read TGTGCCAGCTCACCACTGGAGGGATCCTACGAGCAGTACTTC. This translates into CASSPLEGSYEQYF.

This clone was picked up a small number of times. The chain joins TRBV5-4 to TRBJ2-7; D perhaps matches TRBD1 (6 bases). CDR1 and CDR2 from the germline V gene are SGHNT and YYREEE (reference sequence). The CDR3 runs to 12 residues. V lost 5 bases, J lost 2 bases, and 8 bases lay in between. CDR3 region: CASRQGTYEQYF. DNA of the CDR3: TGTGCCAGCAGGCAGGGGACCTACGAGCAGTACTTC.

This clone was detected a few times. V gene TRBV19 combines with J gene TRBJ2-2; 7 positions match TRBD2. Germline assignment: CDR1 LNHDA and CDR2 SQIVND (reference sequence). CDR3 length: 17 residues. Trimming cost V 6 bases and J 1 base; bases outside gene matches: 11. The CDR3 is CASRTLSLAENTGELFF. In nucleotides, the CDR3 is TGTGCCAGTAGGACCTTGTCTCTAGCGGAGAACACCGGGGAGCTGTTTTTT.

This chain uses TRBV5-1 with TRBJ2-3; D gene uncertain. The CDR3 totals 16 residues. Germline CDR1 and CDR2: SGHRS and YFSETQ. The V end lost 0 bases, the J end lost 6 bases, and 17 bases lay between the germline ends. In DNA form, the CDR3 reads TGCGCCAGCAGCTTGGCTCCCCGTAGGTTTACTGATACGCAGTATTTT. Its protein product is CASSLAPRRFTDTQYF. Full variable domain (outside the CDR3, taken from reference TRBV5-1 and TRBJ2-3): KAGVTQTPRYLIKTRGQQVTLSCSPISGHRSVSWYQQTPGQGLQFLFEYFSETQRNKGNFPGRFSGRQFSNSRSEMNVSTLELGDSALYLCASSLAPRRFTDTQYFGPGTRLTVL.